Listed below are T cell receptor beta chains from one sample, sequenced in a study of T cell responses to AZD1222 COVID-19 vaccine. This table comes from immunoSEQ multiplex PCR, and its TCRdb copy is limited to in-frame clones, with some not included. The sample lists 150,000 or so clones; approximately 90% were seen once. The sequenced sample was peripheral blood, obtained after recovery from COVID-19. Source of these receptors: an adult who had recovered from COVID-19. Each CDR3 is given with its conserved first and last residue. D genes are given only for firm matches. Not every row has a clone size; where given, it reads once, few, many or a size class.

once	TRBV18	NA	TRBJ1-6	13	CASSPRAALTLHF	TGTGCCAGCTCACCACGGGCGGCACTGACCCTCCACTTT
NA	TRBV7-9	NA	TRBJ2-7	12	CASSPLLGEQYF	TGTGCCAGCAGCCCTCTGCTGGGGGAGCAGTACTTC
once	TRBV6-4	TRBD2	TRBJ2-1	14	CASSGTSGGAELFF	TGTGCCAGCAGCGGGACTAGCGGGGGGGCGGAACTGTTCTTC
NA	TRBV19	TRBD1	TRBJ2-2	14	CATDGQGNVGELFF	TGTGCCACGGATGGACAGGGGAATGTGGGGGAGCTGTTTTTT
few	TRBV19	NA	TRBJ1-1	15	CASSIIGGVNTEAFF	TGTGCCAGTAGTATTATAGGAGGGGTGAACACTGAAGCTTTCTTT
NA	TRBV6-4	NA	TRBJ2-5	14	CASSDCGVTETQYF	TGTGCCAGCAGTGACTGCGGAGTTACGGAGACCCAGTACTTC
once	TRBV19	NA	TRBJ1-4	16	CASSFGQPGANEKLFF	TGTGCCAGTAGTTTCGGACAGCCGGGGGCTAATGAAAAACTGTTTTTT
NA	TRBV5-1	TRBD1	TRBJ2-2	15	CASSLSGTDTGELFF	TGCGCCAGCAGCTTGTCGGGGACAGACACCGGGGAGCTGTTTTTT
NA	TRBV7-2	TRBD1	TRBJ1-6	15	CASSFLTGADSPLHF	TGTGCCAGCAGCTTCCTGACAGGGGCGGATTCACCCCTCCACTTT
NA	TRBV18	NA	TRBJ1-1	17	CASSPAQGTLGGTEAFF	TGTGCCAGCTCACCGGCCCAGGGTACGTTGGGAGGCACTGAAGCTTTCTTT
NA	TRBV19	NA	TRBJ2-7	15	CASSIDRGTASEQYF	TGTGCCAGTAGTATTGATAGGGGGACCGCGAGCGAGCAGTACTTC
NA	TRBV3-1/TRBV3-2	NA	TRBJ2-7	13	CASSQNRASEQYF	TGTGCCAGCAGCCAGAACCGGGCCTCCGAGCAGTACTTC
NA	TRBV19	NA	TRBJ1-1	12	CAGQGRGTEAFF	TGTGCCGGGCAGGGGCGAGGCACTGAAGCTTTCTTT
NA	TRBV4-3	NA	TRBJ2-7	13	CASSQEVFYEQYF	TGCGCCAGCAGCCAAGAGGTCTTCTACGAGCAGTACTTC
NA	TRBV24-1	NA	TRBJ1-4	12	CATSDHNEKLFF	TGTGCCACCAGTGATCATAATGAAAAACTGTTTTTT
NA	TRBV7-9	NA	TRBJ2-1	18	CASSLRPPGWGSYNEQFF	TGTGCCAGCAGCTTAAGACCCCCGGGGTGGGGCTCCTACAATGAGCAGTTCTTC
NA	TRBV2	TRBD2	TRBJ2-3	17	CASSDAPPSGSTDTQYF	TGTGCCAGCAGTGATGCGCCCCCTAGCGGGAGTACAGATACGCAGTATTTT
NA	TRBV28	NA	TRBJ1-2	14	CASRLPGTLDGYTF	TGTGCCAGCAGGCTTCCCGGGACATTGGATGGCTACACCTTC
once	TRBV7-6	NA	TRBJ2-5	15	CASSLYVGSEETQYF	TGTGCCAGCAGCTTATATGTGGGTTCGGAGGAGACCCAGTACTTC
NA	TRBV19	TRBD1	TRBJ1-5	18	CATSQGTGGSRRNQPQHF	TGTGCCACCTCTCAGGGGACAGGGGGCTCCAGAAGGAATCAGCCCCAGCATTTT
NA	TRBV5-1	TRBD1	TRBJ1-4	15	CASSLSGQSAEKLFF	TGCGCCAGCAGCTTATCGGGACAGTCTGCGGAAAAACTGTTTTTT
NA	TRBV7-9	TRBD1	TRBJ2-7	13	CASSPDRENEQYF	TGTGCCAGCAGCCCGGACAGGGAAAACGAGCAGTACTTC
once	TRBV4-3	NA	TRBJ2-1	14	CASSQDGEFGEQFF	TGCGCCAGCAGCCAAGATGGTGAATTCGGTGAGCAGTTCTTC
NA	TRBV29-1	TRBD1	TRBJ2-7	17	CSVGRDRGPESSYEQYF	TGCAGCGTTGGCCGGGACAGGGGGCCCGAGAGCTCCTACGAGCAGTACTTC
NA	TRBV4-2	NA	TRBJ1-2	16	CASSQDPLGGRDGYTF	TGTGCCAGCAGCCAAGATCCGTTGGGGGGGCGGGATGGCTACACCTTC
NA	TRBV3-1/TRBV3-2	NA	TRBJ1-6	13	CASSRQDNSPLHF	TGTGCCAGCAGCAGACAGGACAATTCACCCCTCCACTTT
NA	TRBV28	NA	TRBJ2-7	17	CASSTKRFRPSGNEQYF	TGTGCCAGCAGTACCAAAAGATTCCGGCCTTCGGGGAACGAGCAGTACTTC
NA	TRBV29-1	NA	TRBJ2-5	14	CSHRTVPYQETQYF	TGCAGCCACAGGACAGTCCCGTACCAAGAGACCCAGTACTTC
NA	TRBV10-3	NA	TRBJ2-3	13	CAISDLGTDTQYF	TGTGCCATCAGTGATCTTGGCACAGATACGCAGTATTTT
NA	TRBV28	TRBD1	TRBJ2-1	16	CASSFLTGAGYNEQFF	TGTGCCAGCAGTTTCTTAACAGGGGCCGGCTACAATGAGCAGTTCTTC
NA	TRBV20-1	NA	TRBJ2-1	11	CSVEGTNEQFF	TGCAGTGTGGAGGGGACGAATGAGCAGTTCTTC
NA	TRBV7-2	NA	TRBJ2-1	15	CASSLAGAGYNEQFF	TGTGCCAGCAGCTTAGCGGGGGCAGGCTACAATGAGCAGTTCTTC
NA	TRBV5-1	TRBD1	TRBJ1-6	20	CASSLDPGGNYGSYNSPLHF	TGCGCCAGCAGCTTGGATCCAGGGGGGAATTACGGTTCCTATAATTCACCCCTCCACTTT
NA	TRBV23-1	NA	TRBJ1-3	21	CASSLSQETSDAKFSGNTIYF	TGCGCCAGCAGCTTATCCCAAGAGACATCGGACGCTAAATTCTCTGGAAACACCATATATTTT
NA	TRBV12-3/TRBV12-4	NA	TRBJ1-6	13	CASSYGGRSPLHF	TGTGCCAGCAGTTACGGAGGGAGGTCACCCCTCCACTTT
few	TRBV5-5	NA	TRBJ2-2	16	CASSLYMSLGTGELFF	TGTGCCAGCAGCTTGTACATGTCGCTAGGCACCGGGGAGCTGTTTTTT
NA	TRBV15	TRBD1	TRBJ2-7	15	CATKLIQGALYEQYF	TGTGCCACCAAACTGATACAGGGGGCCCTGTACGAGCAGTACTTC
NA	TRBV4-1	TRBD1	TRBJ2-1	15	CASSQGDRGGNEQFF	TGCGCCAGCAGCCAAGGGGACAGGGGAGGGAATGAGCAGTTCTTC
few	TRBV6-5	NA	TRBJ2-3	16	CASSYSGPLGPDTQYF	TGTGCCAGCAGTTACTCGGGACCCCTGGGCCCAGATACGCAGTATTTT
NA	TRBV18	TRBD1	TRBJ2-7	14	CASTLQGRFDEQYF	TGTGCCAGCACCCTACAGGGGCGATTCGATGAGCAGTACTTC
NA	TRBV15	NA	TRBJ2-7	15	CATSARDRSPYEQYF	TGTGCCACCAGCGCCCGAGACAGGTCACCCTACGAGCAGTACTTC
NA	TRBV29-1	NA	TRBJ1-4	13	CSVEAGVGEKLFF	TGCAGCGTTGAAGCCGGGGTGGGTGAAAAACTGTTTTTT